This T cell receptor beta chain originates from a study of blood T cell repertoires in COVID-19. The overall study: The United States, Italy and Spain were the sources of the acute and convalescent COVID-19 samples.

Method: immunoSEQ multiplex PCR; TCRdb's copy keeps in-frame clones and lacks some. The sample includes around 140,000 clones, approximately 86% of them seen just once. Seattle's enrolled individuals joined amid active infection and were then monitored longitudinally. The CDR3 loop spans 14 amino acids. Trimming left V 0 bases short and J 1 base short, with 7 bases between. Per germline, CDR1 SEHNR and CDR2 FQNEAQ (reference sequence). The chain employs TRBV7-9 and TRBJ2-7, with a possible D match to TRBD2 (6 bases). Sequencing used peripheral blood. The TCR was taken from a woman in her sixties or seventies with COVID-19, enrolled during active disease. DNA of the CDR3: TGTGCCAGCAGCTTAGCTGGGGGGTCCTACGAGCAGTACTTC. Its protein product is CASSLAGGSYEQYF.